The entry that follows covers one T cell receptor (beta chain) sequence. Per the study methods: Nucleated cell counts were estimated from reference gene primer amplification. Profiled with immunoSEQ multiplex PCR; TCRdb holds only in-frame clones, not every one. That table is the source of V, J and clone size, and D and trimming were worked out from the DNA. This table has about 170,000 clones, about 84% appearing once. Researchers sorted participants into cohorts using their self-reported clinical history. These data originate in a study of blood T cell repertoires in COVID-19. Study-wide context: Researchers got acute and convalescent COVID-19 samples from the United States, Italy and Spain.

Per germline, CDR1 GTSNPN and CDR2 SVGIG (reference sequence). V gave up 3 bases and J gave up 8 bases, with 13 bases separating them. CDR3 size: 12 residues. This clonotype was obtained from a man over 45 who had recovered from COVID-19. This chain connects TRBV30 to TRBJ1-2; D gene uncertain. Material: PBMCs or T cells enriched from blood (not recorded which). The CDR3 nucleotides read TGTGCCTGGAGCGGCCGTTCGGGGGGCTACACCTTC. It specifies CAWSGRSGGYTF.